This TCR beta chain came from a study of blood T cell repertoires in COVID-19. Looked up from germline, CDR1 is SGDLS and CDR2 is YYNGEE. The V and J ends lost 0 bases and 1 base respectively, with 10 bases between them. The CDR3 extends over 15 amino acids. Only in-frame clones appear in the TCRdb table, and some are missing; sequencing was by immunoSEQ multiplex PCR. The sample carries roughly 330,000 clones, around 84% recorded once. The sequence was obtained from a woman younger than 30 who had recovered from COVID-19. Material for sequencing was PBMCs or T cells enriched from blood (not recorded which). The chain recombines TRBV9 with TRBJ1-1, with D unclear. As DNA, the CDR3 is TGTGCCAGCAGCGTAGGTCGGTCCGGGAACACTGAAGCTTTCTTT. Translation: CASSVGRSGNTEAFF.